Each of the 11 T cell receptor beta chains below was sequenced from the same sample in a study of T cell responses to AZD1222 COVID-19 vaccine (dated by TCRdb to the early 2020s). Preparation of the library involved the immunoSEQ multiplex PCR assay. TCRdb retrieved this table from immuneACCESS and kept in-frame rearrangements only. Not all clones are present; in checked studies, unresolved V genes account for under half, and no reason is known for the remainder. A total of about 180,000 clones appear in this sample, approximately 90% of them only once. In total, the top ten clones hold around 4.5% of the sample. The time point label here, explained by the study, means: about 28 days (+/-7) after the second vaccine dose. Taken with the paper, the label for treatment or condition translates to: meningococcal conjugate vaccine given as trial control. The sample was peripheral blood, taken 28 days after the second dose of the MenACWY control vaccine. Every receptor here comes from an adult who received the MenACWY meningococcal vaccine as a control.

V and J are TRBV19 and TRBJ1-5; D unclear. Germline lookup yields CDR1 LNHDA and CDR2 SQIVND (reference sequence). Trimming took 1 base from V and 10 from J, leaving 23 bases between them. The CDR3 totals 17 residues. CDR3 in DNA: TGTGCCAGTAGTATAGGCTCGGGCCGGACTGGCGGTGGTCCCCAGCATTTT. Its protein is CASSIGSGRTGGGPQHF.

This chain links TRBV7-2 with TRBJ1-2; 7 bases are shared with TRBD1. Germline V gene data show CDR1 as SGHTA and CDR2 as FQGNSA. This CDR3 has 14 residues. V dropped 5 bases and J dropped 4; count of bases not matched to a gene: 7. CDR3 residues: CASSMRQGIYGYTF. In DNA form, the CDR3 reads TGTGCCAGCAGCATGAGACAGGGCATCTATGGCTACACCTTC. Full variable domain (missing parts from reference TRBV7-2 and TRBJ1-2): GAGVSQSPSNKVTEKGKDVELRCDPISGHTALYWYRQSLGQGLEFLIYFQGNSAPDKSGLPSDRFSAERTGGSVSTLTIQRTQQEDSAVYLCASSMRQGIYGYTFGSGTRLTVV.

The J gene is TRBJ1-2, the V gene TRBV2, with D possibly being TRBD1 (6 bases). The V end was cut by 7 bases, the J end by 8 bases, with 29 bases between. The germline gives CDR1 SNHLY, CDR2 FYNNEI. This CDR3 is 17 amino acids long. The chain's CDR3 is CASIGIKNGRGLLGYTF. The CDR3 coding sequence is TGTGCCAGCATCGGCATAAAAAATGGCAGGGGTCTACTAGGCTACACCTTC. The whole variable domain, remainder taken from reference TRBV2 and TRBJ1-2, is EPEVTQTPSHQVTQMGQEVILRCVPISNHLYFYWYRQILGQKVEFLVSFYNNEISEKSEIFDDQFSVERPDGSNFTLKIRSTKLEDSAMYFCASIGIKNGRGLLGYTFGSGTRLTVV.

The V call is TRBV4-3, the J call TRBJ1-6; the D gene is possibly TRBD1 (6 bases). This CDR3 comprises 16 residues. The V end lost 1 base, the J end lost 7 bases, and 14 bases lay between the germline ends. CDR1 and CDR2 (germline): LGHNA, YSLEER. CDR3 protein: CASSQGARGGNSPLHF. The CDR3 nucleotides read TGCGCCAGCAGCCAAGGAGCTAGGGGGGGGAATTCACCCCTCCACTTT.

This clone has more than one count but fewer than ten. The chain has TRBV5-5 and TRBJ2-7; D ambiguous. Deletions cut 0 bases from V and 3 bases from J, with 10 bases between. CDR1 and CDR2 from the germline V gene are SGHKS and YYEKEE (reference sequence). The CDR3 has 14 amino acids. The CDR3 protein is CASSLAAAFYEQYF. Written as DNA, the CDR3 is TGTGCCAGCAGCTTGGCCGCGGCTTTCTACGAGCAGTACTTC. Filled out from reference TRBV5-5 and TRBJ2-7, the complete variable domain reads DAGVTQSPTHLIKTRGQQVTLRCSPISGHKSVSWYQQVLGQGPQFIFQYYEKEERGRGNFPDRFSARQFPNYSSELNVNALLLGDSALYLCASSLAAAFYEQYFGPGTRLTVT.

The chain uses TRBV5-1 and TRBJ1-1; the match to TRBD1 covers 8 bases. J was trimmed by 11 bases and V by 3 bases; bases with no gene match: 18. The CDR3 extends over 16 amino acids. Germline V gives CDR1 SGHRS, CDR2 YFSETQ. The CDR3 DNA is TGCGCCAGCAGCTCCATCTCACGAGCAGGGGGCTACAAGGCTTTCTTT. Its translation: CASSSISRAGGYKAFF.

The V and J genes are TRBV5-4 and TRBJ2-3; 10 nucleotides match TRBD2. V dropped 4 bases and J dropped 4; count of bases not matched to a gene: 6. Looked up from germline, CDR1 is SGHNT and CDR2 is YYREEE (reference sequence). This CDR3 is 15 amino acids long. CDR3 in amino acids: CASSPLAGAADTQYF. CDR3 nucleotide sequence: TGTGCCAGCAGCCCCCTAGCGGGAGCCGCAGATACGCAGTATTTT. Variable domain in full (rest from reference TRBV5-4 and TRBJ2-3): ETGVTQSPTHLIKTRGQQVTLRCSSQSGHNTVSWYQQALGQGPQFIFQYYREEENGRGNFPPRFSGLQFPNYSSELNVNALELDDSALYLCASSPLAGAADTQYFGPGTRLTVL.

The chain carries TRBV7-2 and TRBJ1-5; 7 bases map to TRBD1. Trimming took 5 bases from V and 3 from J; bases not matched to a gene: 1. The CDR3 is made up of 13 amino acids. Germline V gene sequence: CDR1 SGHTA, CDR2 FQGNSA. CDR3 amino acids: CASSGQVNQPQHF. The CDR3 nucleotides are TGTGCCAGCAGCGGACAGGTCAATCAGCCCCAGCATTTT.

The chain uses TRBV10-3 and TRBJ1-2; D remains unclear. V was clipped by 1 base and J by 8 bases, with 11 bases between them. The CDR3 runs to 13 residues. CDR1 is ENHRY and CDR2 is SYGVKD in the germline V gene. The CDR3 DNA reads TGTGCCATCAGTGAGTACCCTACGGGAGGCTACACCTTC. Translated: CAISEYPTGGYTF.

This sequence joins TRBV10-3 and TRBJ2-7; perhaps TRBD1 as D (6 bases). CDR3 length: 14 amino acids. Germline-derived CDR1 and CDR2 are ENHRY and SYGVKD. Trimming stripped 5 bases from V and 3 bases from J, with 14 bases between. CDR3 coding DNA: TGTGCCATCAGTCAGGGGCTTGAAGGCTACGAGCAGTACTTC. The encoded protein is CAISQGLEGYEQYF.

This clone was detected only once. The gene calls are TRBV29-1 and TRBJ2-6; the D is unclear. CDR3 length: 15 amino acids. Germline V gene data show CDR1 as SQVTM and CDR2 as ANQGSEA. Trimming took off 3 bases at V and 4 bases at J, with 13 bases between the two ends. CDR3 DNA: TGCAGCGTTGAGTATTTAGAAGCGGGGGCCAACGTCCTGACTTTC. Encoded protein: CSVEYLEAGANVLTF.